The 3 T cell receptor beta chains reported below all come from one sample, sequenced in a study of OX40 agonist ivuxolimab in advanced cancers. Clones were read by immunoSEQ multiplex PCR, and TCRdb kept only the in-frame ones, dropping some. The sample consists of roughly 79,000 clones, about nine tenths of them appearing once. The sample was CD4+ or CD8+ T cells sorted from blood, taken in a trial of the OX40 agonist ivuxolimab. Every receptor here comes from an adult with an advanced solid tumor such as melanoma, head and neck, liver or kidney cancer.

The chain couples TRBV4-1 to TRBJ1-2; no clear D gene. The germline V gene encodes CDR1 MGHRA and CDR2 YSYEKL. The CDR3 length is 18 residues. Trimming shortened V by 0 bases and J by 1 base, and 18 bases separated the two germline ends. CDR3 in amino acids: CASSQESSGRVNNYGYTF. The CDR3 region has the DNA TGCGCCAGCAGCCAAGAGTCTTCCGGGAGGGTGAATAACTATGGCTACACCTTC.

This chain connects TRBV6-5 to TRBJ2-1; 14 bases match TRBD2. J was trimmed by 10 bases and V by 5 bases; bases with no gene match: 7. The CDR3 is 15 residues long. Germline values: CDR1 MNHEY, CDR2 SVGAGI. The CDR3 loop is CASSHGGLAGDEQFF. CDR3 coding DNA: TGTGCCAGCAGTCACGGGGGACTAGCGGGGGACGAGCAGTTCTTC.

This clone appeared once. J is TRBJ1-4 and V is TRBV6-5; 8 bases line up with TRBD1. This CDR3 comprises 15 residues. The trim removed 7 bases at V and 8 bases at J, leaving 12 bases unmatched. The germline gives CDR1 MNHEY, CDR2 SVGAGI. Here the CDR3 reads CASKLAGTGQEKLFF. CDR3 nucleotide sequence: TGTGCCAGCAAACTAGCTGGGACAGGTCAGGAAAAACTGTTTTTT.